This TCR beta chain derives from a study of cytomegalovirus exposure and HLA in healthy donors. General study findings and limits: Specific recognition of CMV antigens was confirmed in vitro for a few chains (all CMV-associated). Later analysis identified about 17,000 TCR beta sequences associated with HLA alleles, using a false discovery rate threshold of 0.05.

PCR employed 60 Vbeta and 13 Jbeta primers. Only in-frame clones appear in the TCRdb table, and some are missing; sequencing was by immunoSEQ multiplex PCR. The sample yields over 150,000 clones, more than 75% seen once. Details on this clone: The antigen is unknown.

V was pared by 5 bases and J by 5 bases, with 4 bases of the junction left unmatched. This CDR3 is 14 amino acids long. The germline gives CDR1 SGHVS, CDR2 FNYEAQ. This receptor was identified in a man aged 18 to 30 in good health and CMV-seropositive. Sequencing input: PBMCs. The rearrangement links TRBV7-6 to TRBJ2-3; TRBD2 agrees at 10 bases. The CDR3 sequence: CASSPAGGQDTQYF. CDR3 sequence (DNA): TGTGCCAGCAGCCCAGCGGGGGGGCAAGATACGCAGTATTTT.